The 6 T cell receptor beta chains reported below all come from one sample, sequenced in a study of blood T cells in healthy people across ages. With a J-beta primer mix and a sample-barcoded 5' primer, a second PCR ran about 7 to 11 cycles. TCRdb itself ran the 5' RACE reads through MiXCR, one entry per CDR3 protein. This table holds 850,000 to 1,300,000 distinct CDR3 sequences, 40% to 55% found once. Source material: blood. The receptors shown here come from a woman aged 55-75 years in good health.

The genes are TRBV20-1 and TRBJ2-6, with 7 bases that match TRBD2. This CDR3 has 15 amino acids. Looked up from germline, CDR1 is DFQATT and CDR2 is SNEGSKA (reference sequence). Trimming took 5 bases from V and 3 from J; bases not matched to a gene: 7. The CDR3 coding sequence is TGCAGTGCTCCACTGACTAGCCTTGGGGCCAACGTCCTGACTTTC. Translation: CSAPLTSLGANVLTF.

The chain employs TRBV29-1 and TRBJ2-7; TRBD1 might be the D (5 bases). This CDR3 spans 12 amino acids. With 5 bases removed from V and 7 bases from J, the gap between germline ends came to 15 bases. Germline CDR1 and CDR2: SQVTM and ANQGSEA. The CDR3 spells CSVSYDQGEQYF. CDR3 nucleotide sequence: TGCAGCGTTTCTTACGACCAGGGAGAGCAGTACTTC.

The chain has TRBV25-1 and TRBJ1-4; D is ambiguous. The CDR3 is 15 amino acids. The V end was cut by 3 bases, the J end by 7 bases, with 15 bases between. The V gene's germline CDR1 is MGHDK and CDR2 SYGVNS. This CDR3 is CASSDNHPLIEKLFF. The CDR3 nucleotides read TGTGCCAGCAGTGACAACCATCCCTTAATTGAAAAACTGTTTTTT.

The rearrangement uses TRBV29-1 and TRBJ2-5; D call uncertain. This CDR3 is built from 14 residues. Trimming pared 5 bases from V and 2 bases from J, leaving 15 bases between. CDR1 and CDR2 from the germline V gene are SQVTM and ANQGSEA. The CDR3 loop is CSVRHGLQQETQYF. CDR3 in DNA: TGCAGCGTTCGACATGGGTTGCAGCAAGAGACCCAGTACTTC.

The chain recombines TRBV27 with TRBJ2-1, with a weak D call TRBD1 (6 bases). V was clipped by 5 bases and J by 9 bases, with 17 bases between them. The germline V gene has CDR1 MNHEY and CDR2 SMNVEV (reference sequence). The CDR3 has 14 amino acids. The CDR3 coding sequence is TGTGCCAGCAGTATCACAGGGATCTCGGTTGAGCAGTTCTTC. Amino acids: CASSITGISVEQFF.

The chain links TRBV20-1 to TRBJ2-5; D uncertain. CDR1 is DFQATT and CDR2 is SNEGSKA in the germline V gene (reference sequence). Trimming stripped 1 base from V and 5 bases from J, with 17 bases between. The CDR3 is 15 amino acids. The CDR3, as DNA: TGCAGTGCTAGAGTCTATGGGAAACCGCCTGAGACCCAGTACTTC. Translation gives CSARVYGKPPETQYF.